What follows describes a single TCR beta chain. The data originate from a study of blood T cell repertoires in COVID-19. The CDR3 extends over 16 amino acids. V was trimmed by 4 bases and J by 9 bases, leaving 20 bases between them. Germline CDR1 and CDR2: KGHDR and SFDVKD. Participants were aged roughly 18 to 100 years from more than 20 US areas. Within 2 weeks before study entry, exposed participants met a COVID-19 case. Assay used: immunoSEQ multiplex PCR; TCRdb lists only in-frame clones, some missing. The sample lists hundreds of thousands of clones, about 90% occurring once. The clonotype was recovered from a woman in her fifties or sixties who had been exposed to COVID-19. The sequencing input was PBMCs or T cells enriched from blood (not recorded which). The chain couples TRBV24-1 to TRBJ2-2, with a possible D match to TRBD2 (6 bases). This CDR3 is CATSDTSGSFGRELFF. In nucleotides, the CDR3 is TGTGCCACCAGTGACACAAGCGGGTCGTTTGGTAGGGAGCTGTTTTTT.